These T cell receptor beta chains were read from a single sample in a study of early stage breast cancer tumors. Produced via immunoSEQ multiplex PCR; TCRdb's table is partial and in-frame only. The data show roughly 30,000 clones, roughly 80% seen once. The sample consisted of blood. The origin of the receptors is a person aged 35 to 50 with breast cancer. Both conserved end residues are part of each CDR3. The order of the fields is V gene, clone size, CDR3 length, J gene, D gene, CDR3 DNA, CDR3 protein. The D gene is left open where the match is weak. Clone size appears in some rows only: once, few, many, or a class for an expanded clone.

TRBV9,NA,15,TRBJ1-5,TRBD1,TGTGCCAGCAGCGAGACAGGGTATAGCAATCAGCCCCAGCATTTT,CASSETGYSNQPQHF
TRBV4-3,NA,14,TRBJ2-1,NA,TGCGCCAGCAGCCAAGCGGCAGCCTACAATGAGCAGTTCTTC,CASSQAAAYNEQFF
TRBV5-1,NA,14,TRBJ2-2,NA,TGCGCCAGCAGCGCCGGACAGCGGACCGGGGAGCTGTTTTTT,CASSAGQRTGELFF
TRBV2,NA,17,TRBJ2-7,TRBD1,TGTGCCAGCAGTGAAAAAGGGTCGGGACAGGTCGACTACGAGCAGTACTTC,CASSEKGSGQVDYEQYF
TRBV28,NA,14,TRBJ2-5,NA,TGTGCCAGCAGTTTAGGGAGCGTGCGGGAGACCCAGTACTTC,CASSLGSVRETQYF
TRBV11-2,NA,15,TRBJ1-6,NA,TGTGCCAGCAGCTACAGGACACATCTAAGTTCACCCCTCCACTTT,CASSYRTHLSSPLHF
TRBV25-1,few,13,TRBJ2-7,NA,TGTGCCAGCAGTCCTATTCACGACTACGAGCAGTACTTC,CASSPIHDYEQYF
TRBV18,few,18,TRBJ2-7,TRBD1,TGTGCCAGCTCACCGCTAGGAATCGTCGGGACAGGGATTCGCGAGCAGTACTTC,CASSPLGIVGTGIREQYF
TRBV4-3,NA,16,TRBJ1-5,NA,TGCGCCAGCAGCCAAAAGTGGCAGGCCCGCAATCAGCCCCAGCATTTT,CASSQKWQARNQPQHF
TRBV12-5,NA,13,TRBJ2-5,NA,TGTGCTAGTGGTTTCCAAGGGACGGAGACCCAGTACTTC,CASGFQGTETQYF
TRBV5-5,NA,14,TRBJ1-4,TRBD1,TGTGCCAGCAGCTGGGGGACAGGGGTCGAAAAACTGTTTTTT,CASSWGTGVEKLFF
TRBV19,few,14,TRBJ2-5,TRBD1,TGTGCCAGTAGCAAGACAGACAGGGTTGAGACCCAGTACTTC,CASSKTDRVETQYF
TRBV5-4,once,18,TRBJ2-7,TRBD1,TGTGCCAGCAGCTCGACTACCGGGACAGGCGACGATTTCTACGAGCAGTACTTC,CASSSTTGTGDDFYEQYF
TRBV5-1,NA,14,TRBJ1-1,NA,TGCGCCAGCCGACCGGGACCGTTGAACACTGAAGCTTTCTTT,CASRPGPLNTEAFF
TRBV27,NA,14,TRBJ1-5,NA,TGTGCCAGCAGTAAAATGGGGCGAGATCAGCCCCAGCATTTT,CASSKMGRDQPQHF
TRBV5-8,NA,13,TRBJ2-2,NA,TGTGCCAGCAGCCCCAGGTACACCGGGGAGCTGTTTTTT,CASSPRYTGELFF
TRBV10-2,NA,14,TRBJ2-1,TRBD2,TGCGCCAGCAGCCAGACTAGCCGGTTCGATGAGCAGTTCTTC,CASSQTSRFDEQFF
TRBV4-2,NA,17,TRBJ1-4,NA,TGTGCCAGCAGCCAAGACGGCAGGACTGCAACTAATGAAAAACTGTTTTTT,CASSQDGRTATNEKLFF
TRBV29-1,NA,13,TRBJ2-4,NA,TGCAGCGCCGGCGGGACAGCGGGGGACATTCAGTACTTC,CSAGGTAGDIQYF
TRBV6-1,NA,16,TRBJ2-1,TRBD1,TGTGCCAGCAGTGAAGAAGTAGGCCTAGGGGGCGATGAGCAGTTCTTC,CASSEEVGLGGDEQFF
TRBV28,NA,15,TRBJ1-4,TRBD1,TGTGCCAGCAGTGTAACAGGGGCAACTAATGAAAAACTGTTTTTT,CASSVTGATNEKLFF
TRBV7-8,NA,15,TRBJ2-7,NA,TGTGCCAGCAGCTTTAATACGGGGTCTAACGGCGAGCAGTACTTC,CASSFNTGSNGEQYF
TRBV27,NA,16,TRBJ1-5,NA,TGTGCCAGCAGTCTCTCTGGGTCGGGGGGCAATCAGCCCCAGCATTTT,CASSLSGSGGNQPQHF
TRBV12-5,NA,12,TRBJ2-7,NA,TGTGCTAGTGGCTTAGGATCCGCCGAGCAGTACTTC,CASGLGSAEQYF
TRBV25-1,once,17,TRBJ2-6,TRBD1,TGTGCCAGCAGCTCCCGGGACAGGGATAGCTGGGCCAACGTCCTGACTTTC,CASSSRDRDSWANVLTF
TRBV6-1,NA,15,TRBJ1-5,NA,TGTGCCGCCGCCCTGCCCGGGACCAACAATCAGCCCCAGCATTTT,CAAALPGTNNQPQHF
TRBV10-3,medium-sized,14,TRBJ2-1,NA,TGTGCCATCGCCTTTTCTGATGTCTACAATGAGCAGTTCTTC,CAIAFSDVYNEQFF
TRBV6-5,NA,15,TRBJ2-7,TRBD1,TGTGCCAGCAGACCCGGGACAGGGACATTCTACGAGCAGTACTTC,CASRPGTGTFYEQYF
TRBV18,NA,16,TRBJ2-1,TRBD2,TGTGCCAGCTCACCACCTGGGACTAGCGGTCACAATGAGCAGTTCTTC,CASSPPGTSGHNEQFF
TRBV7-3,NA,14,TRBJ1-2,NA,TGTGCCAGCAGCTTAGATGGGGCGGGAAATGGCTACACCTTC,CASSLDGAGNGYTF
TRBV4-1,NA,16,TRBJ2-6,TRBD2,TGCGCCAGCAGCCAAGAGTGGACTAGAGGGGCCAACGTCCTGACTTTC,CASSQEWTRGANVLTF
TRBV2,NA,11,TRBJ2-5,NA,TGTGCCAGCAGTATCCAAGAGACCCAGTACTTC,CASSIQETQYF
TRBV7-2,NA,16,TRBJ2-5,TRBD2,TGTGCCAGCAGCTTAGAGAGGTCAAGCGGGATTGAGACCCAGTACTTC,CASSLERSSGIETQYF
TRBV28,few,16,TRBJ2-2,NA,TGTGCCAGCAGTTCCCCAACCGGACGGGACACCGGGGAGCTGTTTTTT,CASSSPTGRDTGELFF
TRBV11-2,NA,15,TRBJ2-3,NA,TGTGCCAGCAGCCCCCAGGGGGACTACACAGATACGCAGTATTTT,CASSPQGDYTDTQYF
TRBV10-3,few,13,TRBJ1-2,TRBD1,TGTGCCGCCAGGGGGAGGCAGGACTATGGCTACACCTTC,CAARGRQDYGYTF
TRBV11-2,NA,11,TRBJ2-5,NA,TGTGCCAGCAGCCGCGGAGAGACCCAGTACTTC,CASSRGETQYF
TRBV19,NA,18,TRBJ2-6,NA,TGTGCCAGTACCTCGCTAGGGCAGGGCATGAGTGGGGCCAACGTCCTGACTTTC,CASTSLGQGMSGANVLTF
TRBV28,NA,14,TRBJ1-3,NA,TGTGCCAGCTGTGATACGAGCTCTGGAAACACCATATATTTT,CASCDTSSGNTIYF